One and the same sample provided the 5 T cell receptor beta chains below, sequenced in a study of identical twins. TCRdb reprocessed the 5' RACE reads with MiXCR, giving one entry per CDR3 protein. Of about 200,000 distinct CDR3 sequences listed, over 5% are singletons. This same sample was also taken into another study, of T cells expressing NK-cell markers.

Material: CD8+ T cells sorted from blood. The receptor source for this set is a young woman in good health.

This clonotype turned up a few times. This sequence joins TRBV7-9 and TRBJ2-1; TRBD2 matches at 7 bases. After removal of 8 bases from V and 8 bases from J, the junction contained 12 bases not matched to a gene. The CDR3 totals 14 residues. Germline lookup yields CDR1 SEHNR and CDR2 FQNEAQ (reference sequence). The CDR3 here is CASLSGDNIDEQFF. CDR3 in DNA: TGTGCCAGCCTAAGCGGGGATAATATTGATGAGCAGTTCTTC.

This clonotype has a handful of counts. The chain combines TRBV2 with TRBJ2-1, with unresolved D. The ends were cut back, 4 bases at V and 0 bases at J, with 7 bases in the middle. The CDR3 length is 14 residues. Germline V gene data show CDR1 as SNHLY and CDR2 as FYNNEI. The CDR3 region is CASSAQTSYNEQFF. The DNA of the CDR3 is TGTGCCAGCAGTGCCCAGACCTCCTACAATGAGCAGTTCTTC.

The chain joins TRBV14 to TRBJ2-1, with TRBD2 identical over 10 bases. V shed 1 base, J shed 4 bases, and the junction held 4 bases outside the gene matches. The germline gives CDR1 SGHDN, CDR2 FVKESK. CDR3 length: 16 amino acids. The CDR3 region is CASSQGTSGRYNEQFF. CDR3 coding DNA: TGTGCCAGCAGCCAAGGGACTAGCGGCCGATACAATGAGCAGTTCTTC.

This clonotype was observed a handful of times. This rearrangement joins TRBV9 to TRBJ2-3; D is uncertain. The CDR3 has 13 residues. Trimming took off 4 bases at V and 6 bases at J, with 12 bases between the two ends. Germline V gene lookup returns CDR1 SGDLS and CDR2 YYNGEE. The CDR3 sequence: CASSPPVGDTQYF. The CDR3 bases are TGTGCCAGCAGCCCCCCGGTTGGGGATACGCAGTATTTT.

This clonotype appeared many times. This chain connects TRBV12-3 or TRBV12-4 to TRBJ1-1; D is unresolved. The V gene lost 6 bases and the J gene lost 4 bases, with 6 bases spanning the gap. The CDR3 length is 11 residues. The CDR3 region is CASRRGTEAFF. The CDR3 DNA follows: TGTGCCAGCAGACGGGGCACTGAAGCTTTCTTT.